Included here is one T cell receptor (beta chain) sequence, with context. What it recognizes is unknown. In germline, CDR1 is SEHNR, CDR2 FQNEAQ (reference sequence). The V end lost 5 bases, the J end lost 1 base, and 15 bases lay between the germline ends. The CDR3 length is 16 residues. This record comes from a study of T cell repertoires in cytomegalovirus infection. Study-level background: CMV infection and matching HLA type were both indicated by public TCR beta signatures. Study-level points and caveats: What dominated the ex vivo response were HLA-C-restricted CMV-specific TCR beta clonotypes.

TCRdb reprocessed the reads with MiXCR, giving one entry per CDR3 protein. The table has approximately 990,000 distinct CDR3 sequences, approximately 32% seen once. Specimen: cultured CD8+ T cells from PBMCs, collected from culture after CMV antigen stimulation. This TCR derives from a human donor in good health (CMV status not recorded). Some clones in this sample may be carry-over from other donors' samples. The chain links TRBV7-9 to TRBJ2-1, with D maybe TRBD2 (7 bases). The CDR3: CASSPTGGWSYNEQFF. Here the CDR3 DNA reads TGTGCCAGCAGCCCGACGGGGGGCTGGTCCTACAATGAGCAGTTCTTC.